Listed below are T cell receptor beta chains from one sample, sequenced in a study of blood T cell repertoires in COVID-19. The assay was immunoSEQ multiplex PCR, and TCRdb's table has in-frame clones only and misses some. The sample has roughly 150,000 clones, 80% to 90% seen once; the top ten hold 15%. Source material: peripheral blood. These receptors were obtained from a woman aged 40-49 years with acute or convalescent COVID-19. Both conserved end residues are part of each CDR3. A D gene is named only where the DNA matches it firmly. Clone size is stated in some rows and not others, as once, few, many or a class when expanded.

CDR3 | DNA | V | D | J | size
CASRDNHITNQPQHF | TGTGCCAGTAGGGACAACCACATTACCAATCAGCCCCAGCATTTT | TRBV19 | NA | TRBJ1-5 | NA
CASSLDIGQGYEQYF | TGCGCCAGCAGCTTGGATATCGGACAGGGCTACGAGCAGTACTTC | TRBV5-1 | TRBD1 | TRBJ2-7 | once
CASSQAASGFYEQYF | TGTGCCAGCAGCCAAGCGGCTAGCGGTTTCTACGAGCAGTACTTC | TRBV14 | TRBD2 | TRBJ2-7 | NA
CASRPGQGAYGYTF | TGTGCCAGCAGACCGGGACAGGGGGCCTATGGCTACACCTTC | TRBV6-5 | TRBD1 | TRBJ1-2 | NA
CASALKGAAGELFF | TGTGCCAGCGCGCTTAAGGGGGCCGCCGGGGAGCTGTTTTTT | TRBV28 | TRBD1 | TRBJ2-2 | NA
CASSYEHSYNSPLHF | TGTGCCAGCAGTTACGAACACTCCTATAATTCACCCCTCCACTTT | TRBV6-5 | NA | TRBJ1-6 | NA
CASSAGTSGRAQFF | TGTGCCAGCAGTGCCGGGACTAGCGGGAGGGCACAGTTCTTC | TRBV2 | TRBD2 | TRBJ2-1 | NA
CASSLFGLALLSYNEQFF | TGTGCCAGCAGCTTATTTGGCCTAGCGCTTCTTTCCTACAATGAGCAGTTCTTC | TRBV7-2 | NA | TRBJ2-1 | NA
CASSTGQGILDTQYF | TGTGCCAGCAGCACCGGACAGGGTATATTGGATACGCAGTATTTT | TRBV11-2 | TRBD1 | TRBJ2-3 | NA
CASSYLKGQLYEQYF | TGTGCCAGCAGTTACTTGAAGGGACAACTCTACGAGCAGTACTTC | TRBV6-5 | NA | TRBJ2-7 | once
CASSVDREIGYTF | TGTGCCAGCAGCGTGGACAGGGAGATTGGCTACACCTTC | TRBV5-4 | TRBD1 | TRBJ1-2 | NA
CASSDHSSGAPYNEQFF | TGTGCCAGCAGTGATCACTCGTCAGGGGCCCCCTACAATGAGCAGTTCTTC | TRBV2 | NA | TRBJ2-1 | NA
CASSYYPSGSGIETQYF | TGTGCCAGCAGTTACTACCCTAGCGGGAGCGGAATTGAGACCCAGTACTTC | TRBV6-2/TRBV6-3 | TRBD2 | TRBJ2-5 | NA
CASSLGGLLYF | TGTGCCAGCAGCTTAGGAGGGCTTCTGTACTTC | TRBV11-3 | NA | TRBJ2-7 | NA
CASRENNNEQFF | TGCGCCAGCAGGGAGAACAACAATGAGCAGTTCTTC | TRBV5-1 | NA | TRBJ2-1 | NA
CASSVPSRTSQTGELFF | TGTGCCAGCAGCGTCCCCTCGAGGACTAGTCAAACCGGGGAGCTGTTTTTT | TRBV9 | TRBD2 | TRBJ2-2 | NA
CSVGGISGAETQYF | TGCAGCGTCGGGGGGATCTCGGGTGCGGAGACCCAGTACTTC | TRBV29-1 | TRBD2 | TRBJ2-5 | NA
CASSPPGQPNSPLHF | TGTGCCAGCAGTCCCCCAGGACAGCCTAATTCACCCCTCCACTTT | TRBV6-5 | NA | TRBJ1-6 | NA
CARWPFIAVHEQYF | TGTGCCAGGTGGCCCTTCATCGCCGTACACGAGCAGTACTTC | TRBV21-1 | NA | TRBJ2-7 | NA
CASKASGYYNEQFF | TGTGCCAGCAAGGCTAGCGGGTACTACAATGAGCAGTTCTTC | TRBV6-4 | TRBD2 | TRBJ2-1 | NA
CASSVTPLTSGAQETQYF | TGTGCCAGCAGCGTAACCCCCCTGACTAGCGGGGCTCAAGAGACCCAGTACTTC | TRBV9 | TRBD2 | TRBJ2-5 | NA
CASSPRLRSGRAEVTTYNEQFF | TGTGCCAGCTCACCACGACTACGGAGCGGGAGGGCCGAGGTGACAACCTACAATGAGCAGTTCTTC | TRBV18 | TRBD2 | TRBJ2-1 | NA
CASSLTRDNNQPQHF | TGTGCCAGCAGCTTAACCCGGGACAACAATCAGCCCCAGCATTTT | TRBV7-3 | NA | TRBJ1-5 | few
CASSLSPGAGGWETQYF | TGTGCCAGCAGCTTAAGCCCCGGGGCGGGAGGATGGGAGACCCAGTACTTC | TRBV7-9 | TRBD2 | TRBJ2-5 | NA
CASSDRDRGADTQYF | TGTGCCAGTAGTGACCGGGACAGGGGTGCAGATACGCAGTATTTT | TRBV19 | TRBD1 | TRBJ2-3 | once
CASSQLPRPGYGYGYTF | TGTGCCAGCAGCCAATTACCACGCCCAGGGTATGGTTATGGCTACACCTTC | TRBV3-1/TRBV3-2 | NA | TRBJ1-2 | once
CASSQDSSGDLKTYEQYF | TGTGCCAGCAGTCAGGACAGTTCCGGCGATCTAAAGACCTACGAGCAGTACTTC | TRBV6-6 | NA | TRBJ2-7 | NA
CATTSGTGGFGYTF | TGTGCCACCACCTCCGGGACAGGGGGCTTTGGCTACACCTTC | TRBV15 | TRBD1 | TRBJ1-2 | NA
CASKRDRHTGELFF | TGTGCCAGCAAGAGGGACAGACACACCGGGGAGCTGTTTTTT | TRBV3-1/TRBV3-2 | TRBD1 | TRBJ2-2 | NA
CASSKVGTGPDTQYF | TGTGCCAGCAGCAAGGTCGGGACAGGGCCAGATACGCAGTATTTT | TRBV21-1 | NA | TRBJ2-3 | NA